These T cell receptor beta chains were read from a single sample in a study of cytomegalovirus exposure and HLA in healthy donors. Profiled with immunoSEQ multiplex PCR; TCRdb holds only in-frame clones, not every one. The repertoire includes more than 80,000 clones, approximately 75% of them detected once, and roughly 3.2% sits in the top ten. The sequenced sample was PBMCs. Receptors originate from a female donor in good health and CMV-seropositive. The CDR3 runs from the conserved cysteine through the conserved F or W. Fields, in order: J gene, V gene, CDR3 length, D gene, clone size, CDR3 protein, CDR3 DNA. D genes are given only for firm matches. Expanded clones get a size class; other rows say once, few or many, or leave the size out.

j_call: TRBJ2-3
v_call: TRBV6-1
cdr3_length: 16
d_call: TRBD1
clone_size: NA
cdr3_aa: CASSEGSGGPADTQYF
cdr3_nt: TGTGCCAGCAGTGAAGGGTCAGGGGGCCCCGCAGATACGCAGTATTTT

j_call: TRBJ1-2
v_call: TRBV13
cdr3_length: 14
d_call: NA
clone_size: NA
cdr3_aa: CASSSETVGYGYTF
cdr3_nt: TGTGCCAGCAGCTCCGAGACAGTGGGCTATGGCTACACCTTC

j_call: TRBJ2-5
v_call: TRBV19
cdr3_length: 14
d_call: NA
clone_size: NA
cdr3_aa: CASRPSGGGETQYF
cdr3_nt: TGTGCCAGTCGGCCTAGCGGAGGGGGGGAGACCCAGTACTTC

j_call: TRBJ2-7
v_call: TRBV11-2
cdr3_length: 12
d_call: NA
clone_size: NA
cdr3_aa: CASSLDTYEQYF
cdr3_nt: TGTGCCAGCAGCTTAGATACTTACGAGCAGTACTTC

j_call: TRBJ2-5
v_call: TRBV5-4
cdr3_length: 16
d_call: TRBD2
clone_size: NA
cdr3_aa: CASSPRAGGLQETQYF
cdr3_nt: TGTGCCAGCAGCCCGAGGGCGGGGGGTCTTCAAGAGACCCAGTACTTC

j_call: TRBJ1-5
v_call: TRBV2
cdr3_length: 13
d_call: NA
clone_size: few
cdr3_aa: CASSWTENQPQHF
cdr3_nt: TGTGCCAGCAGTTGGACAGAGAATCAGCCCCAGCATTTT

j_call: TRBJ2-7
v_call: TRBV7-2
cdr3_length: 15
d_call: TRBD1
clone_size: NA
cdr3_aa: CASSQDGTGGYEQYF
cdr3_nt: TGTGCCAGCAGCCAGGACGGGACAGGGGGCTACGAGCAGTACTTC

j_call: TRBJ2-7
v_call: TRBV30
cdr3_length: 16
d_call: TRBD1
clone_size: NA
cdr3_aa: CACKVDRGPTSYEQYF
cdr3_nt: TGTGCCTGCAAGGTGGACAGGGGTCCTACATCCTACGAGCAGTACTTC

j_call: TRBJ1-2
v_call: TRBV5-4
cdr3_length: 14
d_call: NA
clone_size: NA
cdr3_aa: CASSLARENYGYTF
cdr3_nt: TGTGCCAGCAGCTTGGCCCGGGAGAACTATGGCTACACCTTC

j_call: TRBJ1-1
v_call: TRBV5-1
cdr3_length: 13
d_call: NA
clone_size: few
cdr3_aa: CASSFGGANEAFF
cdr3_nt: TGCGCCAGCAGCTTCGGGGGGGCGAATGAAGCTTTCTTT

j_call: TRBJ2-5
v_call: TRBV6-5
cdr3_length: 14
d_call: TRBD1
clone_size: once
cdr3_aa: CASSTRDSQETQYF
cdr3_nt: TGTGCCAGCAGTACACGGGACAGCCAAGAGACCCAGTACTTC

j_call: TRBJ2-3
v_call: TRBV9
cdr3_length: 18
d_call: TRBD2
clone_size: once
cdr3_aa: CASSVLAGGATSTDTQYF
cdr3_nt: TGTGCCAGCAGCGTACTGGCGGGGGGGGCTACTAGCACAGATACGCAGTATTTT

j_call: TRBJ1-2
v_call: TRBV7-3
cdr3_length: 14
d_call: NA
clone_size: NA
cdr3_aa: CASSLSGRADGYTF
cdr3_nt: TGTGCCAGCAGCTTATCGGGCAGGGCGGATGGCTACACCTTC

j_call: TRBJ1-5
v_call: TRBV7-9
cdr3_length: 18
d_call: NA
clone_size: NA
cdr3_aa: CASSLGSGAGLRNQPQHF
cdr3_nt: TGTGCCAGCAGCTTAGGGAGCGGGGCGGGATTACGCAATCAGCCCCAGCATTTT

j_call: TRBJ1-1
v_call: TRBV10-2
cdr3_length: 14
d_call: NA
clone_size: NA
cdr3_aa: CASSVRQTNTEAFF
cdr3_nt: TGCGCCAGCAGTGTGAGGCAAACGAACACTGAAGCTTTCTTT

j_call: TRBJ1-5
v_call: TRBV5-8
cdr3_length: 17
d_call: NA
clone_size: NA
cdr3_aa: CASSPTPGGGPLRLQHF
cdr3_nt: TGTGCCAGCAGCCCAACCCCGGGGGGGGGACCGCTCCGGCTCCAGCATTTT

j_call: TRBJ2-5
v_call: TRBV4-1
cdr3_length: 17
d_call: TRBD2
clone_size: few
cdr3_aa: CASSLKPSGTYQETQYF
cdr3_nt: TGCGCCAGCAGCCTAAAACCTAGCGGGACGTACCAAGAGACCCAGTACTTC

j_call: TRBJ2-2
v_call: TRBV30
cdr3_length: 13
d_call: NA
clone_size: NA
cdr3_aa: CAWSVYSTGELFF
cdr3_nt: TGTGCCTGGAGTGTTTATTCCACCGGGGAGCTGTTTTTT

j_call: TRBJ2-3
v_call: TRBV9
cdr3_length: 13
d_call: TRBD1
clone_size: once
cdr3_aa: CASLDRFTDTQYF
cdr3_nt: TGTGCCAGCTTGGACAGGTTCACAGATACGCAGTATTTT

j_call: TRBJ1-2
v_call: TRBV2
cdr3_length: 15
d_call: NA
clone_size: NA
cdr3_aa: CASSSRQGSLHGYTF
cdr3_nt: TGTGCCAGCAGTTCCCGGCAGGGGAGCCTGCATGGCTACACCTTC

j_call: TRBJ2-5
v_call: TRBV28
cdr3_length: 14
d_call: NA
clone_size: NA
cdr3_aa: CASSFGGVQETQYF
cdr3_nt: TGTGCCAGCAGTTTCGGCGGCGTTCAGGAGACCCAGTACTTC

j_call: TRBJ2-7
v_call: TRBV2
cdr3_length: 15
d_call: NA
clone_size: NA
cdr3_aa: CASSEGRVGTYEQYF
cdr3_nt: TGTGCCAGCAGTGAAGGCAGGGTGGGAACCTACGAGCAGTACTTC

j_call: TRBJ2-2
v_call: TRBV7-3
cdr3_length: 19
d_call: TRBD2
clone_size: NA
cdr3_aa: CASSLMGTSGGATAGELFF
cdr3_nt: TGTGCCAGCAGCTTAATGGGGACTAGCGGGGGGGCCACGGCCGGGGAGCTGTTTTTT

j_call: TRBJ2-7
v_call: TRBV14
cdr3_length: 13
d_call: TRBD2
clone_size: once
cdr3_aa: CASSPGGHYEQYF
cdr3_nt: TGTGCCAGCAGCCCGGGGGGTCACTACGAGCAGTACTTC

j_call: TRBJ2-5
v_call: TRBV20-1
cdr3_length: 11
d_call: NA
clone_size: NA
cdr3_aa: CSPQARETQYF
cdr3_nt: TGCAGTCCCCAGGCCCGGGAGACCCAGTACTTC

j_call: TRBJ2-3
v_call: TRBV15
cdr3_length: 14
d_call: NA
clone_size: NA
cdr3_aa: CATSLNRVPDTQYF
cdr3_nt: TGTGCCACCAGCCTCAACAGGGTACCGGATACGCAGTATTTT

j_call: TRBJ1-1
v_call: TRBV11-2
cdr3_length: 13
d_call: NA
clone_size: NA
cdr3_aa: CASSLDHNTEAFF
cdr3_nt: TGTGCCAGCAGCTTAGATCACAATACTGAAGCTTTCTTT

j_call: TRBJ2-1
v_call: TRBV14
cdr3_length: 16
d_call: NA
clone_size: once
cdr3_aa: CASSQDRGSSYNEQFF
cdr3_nt: TGTGCCAGCAGCCAAGATAGGGGGAGCTCCTACAATGAGCAGTTCTTC

j_call: TRBJ2-5
v_call: TRBV7-9
cdr3_length: 14
d_call: NA
clone_size: NA
cdr3_aa: CASSLVSGSETQYF
cdr3_nt: TGTGCCAGCAGCTTAGTATCAGGGTCAGAGACCCAGTACTTC

j_call: TRBJ1-2
v_call: TRBV28
cdr3_length: 14
d_call: TRBD1
clone_size: NA
cdr3_aa: CASKETGNVSGYTF
cdr3_nt: TGTGCCAGCAAGGAGACAGGGAATGTTAGCGGCTACACCTTC

j_call: TRBJ2-7
v_call: TRBV5-1
cdr3_length: 15
d_call: TRBD2
clone_size: NA
cdr3_aa: CASSLGLRGAYEQYF
cdr3_nt: TGCGCCAGCAGCTTGGGTTTGCGGGGGGCCTACGAGCAGTACTTC

j_call: TRBJ2-7
v_call: TRBV7-8
cdr3_length: 14
d_call: NA
clone_size: NA
cdr3_aa: CASSLQGVPYEQYF
cdr3_nt: TGTGCCAGCAGCTTACAGGGCGTACCCTACGAGCAGTACTTC

j_call: TRBJ1-1
v_call: TRBV6-5
cdr3_length: 14
d_call: NA
clone_size: NA
cdr3_aa: CASSYSAGDTEAFF
cdr3_nt: TGTGCCAGCAGTTACTCGGCGGGGGACACTGAAGCTTTCTTT

j_call: TRBJ2-2
v_call: TRBV14
cdr3_length: 16
d_call: TRBD1
clone_size: NA
cdr3_aa: CASSQDWTGDTGELFF
cdr3_nt: TGTGCCAGCAGCCAAGATTGGACAGGGGACACCGGGGAGCTGTTTTTT

j_call: TRBJ1-4
v_call: TRBV6-6
cdr3_length: 15
d_call: NA
clone_size: few
cdr3_aa: CASSYLSPLNEKLFF
cdr3_nt: TGTGCCAGCAGTTACCTTTCCCCGTTAAATGAAAAACTGTTTTTT

j_call: TRBJ1-4
v_call: TRBV4-2
cdr3_length: 16
d_call: NA
clone_size: few
cdr3_aa: CASRPGHLKGNEKLFF
cdr3_nt: TGTGCCAGCAGACCTGGACATCTCAAGGGGAATGAAAAACTGTTTTTT

j_call: TRBJ1-1
v_call: TRBV5-6
cdr3_length: 14
d_call: NA
clone_size: NA
cdr3_aa: CASSFGHGNTEAFF
cdr3_nt: TGTGCCAGCAGCTTCGGACACGGCAACACTGAAGCTTTCTTT

j_call: TRBJ1-1
v_call: TRBV30
cdr3_length: 11
d_call: NA
clone_size: NA
cdr3_aa: CACSQGGEAFF
cdr3_nt: TGTGCCTGCTCGCAAGGAGGCGAGGCTTTCTTT

j_call: TRBJ2-5
v_call: TRBV7-2
cdr3_length: 14
d_call: NA
clone_size: NA
cdr3_aa: CASSLRGPEETQYF
cdr3_nt: TGTGCCAGCAGCTTAAGGGGCCCGGAGGAGACCCAGTACTTC

j_call: TRBJ1-5
v_call: TRBV11-2
cdr3_length: 14
d_call: TRBD1
clone_size: NA
cdr3_aa: CASSIGQGDQPQHF
cdr3_nt: TGTGCCAGCAGCATTGGACAGGGGGATCAGCCCCAGCATTTT

j_call: TRBJ2-3
v_call: TRBV6-5
cdr3_length: 14
d_call: NA
clone_size: NA
cdr3_aa: CASTRQRLTDTQYF
cdr3_nt: TGTGCCAGCACCCGGCAGCGGCTCACAGATACGCAGTATTTT

j_call: TRBJ2-7
v_call: TRBV4-1
cdr3_length: 15
d_call: NA
clone_size: NA
cdr3_aa: CASSQESGFRYEQYF
cdr3_nt: TGCGCCAGCAGCCAAGAGTCAGGGTTTCGATACGAGCAGTACTTC

j_call: TRBJ1-2
v_call: TRBV19
cdr3_length: 16
d_call: NA
clone_size: NA
cdr3_aa: CATSITRTMVLFGYTF
cdr3_nt: TGTGCCACTAGTATCACGAGGACTATGGTTCTATTTGGCTACACCTTC

j_call: TRBJ1-5
v_call: TRBV30
cdr3_length: 14
d_call: TRBD1
clone_size: NA
cdr3_aa: CAWSVRTGGQPQHF
cdr3_nt: TGTGCCTGGAGTGTGCGGACAGGCGGTCAGCCCCAGCATTTT

j_call: TRBJ1-2
v_call: TRBV28
cdr3_length: 12
d_call: NA
clone_size: NA
cdr3_aa: CASSLGGWGYTF
cdr3_nt: TGTGCCAGCAGTTTAGGGGGGTGGGGCTACACCTTC

j_call: TRBJ1-4
v_call: TRBV9
cdr3_length: 15
d_call: NA
clone_size: NA
cdr3_aa: CASSPGKGTNEKLFF
cdr3_nt: TGTGCCAGCAGCCCGGGAAAGGGCACTAATGAAAAACTGTTTTTT

j_call: TRBJ2-7
v_call: TRBV6-6
cdr3_length: 11
d_call: NA
clone_size: NA
cdr3_aa: CATLGGYEQYF
cdr3_nt: TGTGCCACACTAGGAGGCTACGAGCAGTACTTC

j_call: TRBJ2-1
v_call: TRBV7-2
cdr3_length: 14
d_call: TRBD2
clone_size: NA
cdr3_aa: CASSFSGGANEQFF
cdr3_nt: TGTGCCAGCAGCTTTAGCGGGGGGGCGAATGAGCAGTTCTTC

j_call: TRBJ1-1
v_call: TRBV7-9
cdr3_length: 12
d_call: NA
clone_size: NA
cdr3_aa: CASSLAENGAFF
cdr3_nt: TGTGCCAGCAGCTTAGCGGAGAATGGAGCTTTCTTT

j_call: TRBJ1-2
v_call: TRBV28
cdr3_length: 15
d_call: TRBD1
clone_size: NA
cdr3_aa: CASRGTGVVSDGYTF
cdr3_nt: TGTGCCAGCAGGGGGACAGGGGTTGTATCGGATGGCTACACCTTC

j_call: TRBJ1-2
v_call: TRBV5-6
cdr3_length: 13
d_call: NA
clone_size: medium-sized
cdr3_aa: CASRRQDNYGYTF
cdr3_nt: TGTGCCAGCAGGCGACAGGACAACTATGGCTACACCTTC

j_call: TRBJ1-2
v_call: TRBV5-1
cdr3_length: 15
d_call: NA
clone_size: NA
cdr3_aa: CASSLAGNSQDGYTF
cdr3_nt: TGCGCCAGCAGCTTGGCCGGAAATAGTCAGGATGGCTACACCTTC